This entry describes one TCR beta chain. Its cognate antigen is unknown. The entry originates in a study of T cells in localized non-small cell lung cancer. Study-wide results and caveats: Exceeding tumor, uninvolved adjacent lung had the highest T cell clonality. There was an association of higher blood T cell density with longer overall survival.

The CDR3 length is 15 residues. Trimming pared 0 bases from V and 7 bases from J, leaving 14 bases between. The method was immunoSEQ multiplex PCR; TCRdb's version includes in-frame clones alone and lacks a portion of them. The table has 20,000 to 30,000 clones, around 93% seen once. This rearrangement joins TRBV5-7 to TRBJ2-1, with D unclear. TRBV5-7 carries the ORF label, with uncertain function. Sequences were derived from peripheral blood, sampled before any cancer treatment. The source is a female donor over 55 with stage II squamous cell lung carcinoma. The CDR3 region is CASSLEDPLGNEQFF. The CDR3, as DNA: TGTGCCAGCAGCTTGGAGGACCCACTCGGGAATGAGCAGTTCTTC.